Here is one T cell receptor beta chain with its context. This receptor's antigen is unknown. No base-level quality is on record; no much larger clone is a single base apart. V was cut back by 4 bases and J by 0 bases, leaving a gap of 9 bases between them. The germline V gene provides CDR1 SGHRS and CDR2 YFSETQ. Including cysteine and phenylalanine, the CDR3 has 14 amino acids. Just the 42-base CDR3 DNA is kept, in frame starting at base 1. Genomic DNA was isolated from the sorted cells so that the TCRbeta CDR3 region could be sequenced. The immunoSEQ Assay was used to sequence the TCRbeta CDR3 regions. TCRdb retrieved this table from immuneACCESS and kept in-frame rearrangements only. Not all clones are present; in checked studies, unresolved V genes account for under half, and no reason is known for the remainder. Within this sample are nearly 80,000 clones, with roughly 88% of them counted one time only. The ten largest clones capture approximately 0.3% of the sample.

The data were obtained in a study of OX40 agonist ivuxolimab in advanced cancers. About the investigation overall: Ivuxolimab, which targeted the costimulatory receptor OX40 (CD134), was an agonistic, fully human IgG2 monoclonal antibody. Intravenous ivuxolimab was administered to patients every 2 weeks at six dose levels: 0.01, 0.1, 0.3, 1.5, 3 and 10 mg/kg. Of the approximately 50 dose-escalation patients, hepatocellular carcinoma was present in roughly 19, melanoma in around 15, renal cell carcinoma in 9 and head and neck cancer in 9. A male proportion of roughly 80% and a mean age of approximately 60 years, ranging from about 20 to 79, were recorded for the dose-escalation cohort. Prior anti-PD-1, anti-PD-L1 or anti-CTLA-4 therapy was permitted, and checkpoint inhibitors had been received by roughly two fifths of dose-escalation patients. Three dose-escalation patients achieved partial responses, one with hepatocellular carcinoma and two with cutaneous melanoma. Peripheral TCRbeta sequencing aimed to test whether ivuxolimab altered TCR sequence diversity and caused clonal T-cell expansion. The paper describes the monotherapy dose-escalation part (N of about 50 patients) of the phase I trial of ivuxolimab. Summary of the overall study and its limitations: At doses of 0.1 to 3.0 mg/kg, clonal expansion of both CD4+ and CD8+ T cells in blood was seen between baseline and week 6. The antigen specificity of the clonally expanded peripheral T cells was not determined. Low levels of normalized T-cell clonal expansion were also seen in some patients who did not respond. On average, CD8+ T cells showed more expanded clones than CD4+ T cells after ivuxolimab. Partial responders in the 0.1-3.0 mg/kg groups had among the lowest normalized peripheral clonal expansion, especially among CD8+ T cells.

Patients with a history of autoimmune disease or receiving systemic immunosuppression were excluded from the trial. Peripheral blood for TCR sequencing was drawn from every dose cohort at baseline, at cycle 4 day 1 and at cycle 7 day 1. The samples were drawn from a first-in-human, open-label, multicenter phase I dose-escalation trial of ivuxolimab. Adults with locally advanced or metastatic melanoma, renal cell carcinoma, hepatocellular carcinoma or head and neck squamous cell carcinoma were enrolled in the trial. Before TCR sequencing, CD4+ T cells and CD8+ T cells from peripheral blood were sorted into separate populations.

This clonotype originated in an adult with an advanced solid tumor such as melanoma, head and neck, liver or kidney cancer. Sequencing was performed on CD4+ or CD8+ T cells sorted from blood, taken in a trial of the OX40 agonist ivuxolimab. The sequence joins TRBV5-1 to TRBJ2-3; the D segment cannot be called with confidence. The CDR3 reads CASSSTPSTDTQYF. DNA sequence: TGCGCCAGCAGCAGTACACCTAGCACAGATACGCAGTATTTT.